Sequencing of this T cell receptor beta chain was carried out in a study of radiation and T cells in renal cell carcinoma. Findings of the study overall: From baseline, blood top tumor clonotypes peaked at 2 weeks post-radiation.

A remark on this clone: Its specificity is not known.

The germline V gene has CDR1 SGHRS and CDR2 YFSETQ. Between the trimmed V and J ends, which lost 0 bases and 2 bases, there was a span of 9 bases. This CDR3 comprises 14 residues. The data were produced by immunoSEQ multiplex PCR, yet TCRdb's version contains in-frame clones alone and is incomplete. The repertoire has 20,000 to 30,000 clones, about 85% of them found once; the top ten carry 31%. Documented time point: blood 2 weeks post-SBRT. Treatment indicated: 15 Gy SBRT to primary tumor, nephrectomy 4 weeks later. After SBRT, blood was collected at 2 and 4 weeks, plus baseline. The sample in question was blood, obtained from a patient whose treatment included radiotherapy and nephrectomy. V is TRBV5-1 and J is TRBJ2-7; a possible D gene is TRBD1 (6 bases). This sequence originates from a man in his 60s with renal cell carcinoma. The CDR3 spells CASSLGTVTYEQYF. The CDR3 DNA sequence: TGCGCCAGCAGCTTGGGGACAGTCACCTACGAGCAGTACTTC.